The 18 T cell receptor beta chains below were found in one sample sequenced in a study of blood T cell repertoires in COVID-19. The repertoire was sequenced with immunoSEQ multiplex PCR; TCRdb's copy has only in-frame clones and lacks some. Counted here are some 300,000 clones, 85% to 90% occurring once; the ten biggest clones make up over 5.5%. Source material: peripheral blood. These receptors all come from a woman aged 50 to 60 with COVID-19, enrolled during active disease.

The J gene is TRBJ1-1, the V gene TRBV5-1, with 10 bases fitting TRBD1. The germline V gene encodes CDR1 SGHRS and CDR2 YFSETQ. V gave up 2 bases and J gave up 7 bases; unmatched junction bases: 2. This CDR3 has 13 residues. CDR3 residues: CASSFGDRGEAFF. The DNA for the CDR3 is TGCGCCAGCAGCTTCGGGGACAGGGGTGAAGCTTTCTTT.

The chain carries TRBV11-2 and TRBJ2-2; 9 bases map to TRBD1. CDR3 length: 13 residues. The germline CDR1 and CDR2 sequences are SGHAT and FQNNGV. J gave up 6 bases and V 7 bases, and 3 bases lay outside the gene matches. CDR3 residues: CASTQGAPGELFF. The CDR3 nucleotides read TGTGCCAGCACACAGGGGGCGCCCGGGGAGCTGTTTTTT.

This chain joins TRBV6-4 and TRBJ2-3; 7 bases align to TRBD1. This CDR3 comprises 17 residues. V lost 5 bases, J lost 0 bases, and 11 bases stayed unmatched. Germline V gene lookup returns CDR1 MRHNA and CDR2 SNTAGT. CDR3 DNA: TGTGCCAGCAGTCGATCCCCCGGGACAGCGAGCACAGATACGCAGTATTTT. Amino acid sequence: CASSRSPGTASTDTQYF.

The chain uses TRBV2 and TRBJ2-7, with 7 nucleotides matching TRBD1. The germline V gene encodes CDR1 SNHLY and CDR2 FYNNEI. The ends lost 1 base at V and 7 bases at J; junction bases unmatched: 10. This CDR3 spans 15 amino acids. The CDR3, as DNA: TGTGCCAGCAGTGAAGTATACAGGGGTGGGCAGGAGCAGTACTTC. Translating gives CASSEVYRGGQEQYF.

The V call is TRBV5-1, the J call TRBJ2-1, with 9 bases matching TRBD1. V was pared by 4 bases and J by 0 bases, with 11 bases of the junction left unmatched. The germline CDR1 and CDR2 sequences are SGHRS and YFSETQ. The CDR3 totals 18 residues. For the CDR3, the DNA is TGCGCCAGCAGCCCTAATACAGGGGGCCCTCCCTCCTACAATGAGCAGTTCTTC. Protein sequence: CASSPNTGGPPSYNEQFF.

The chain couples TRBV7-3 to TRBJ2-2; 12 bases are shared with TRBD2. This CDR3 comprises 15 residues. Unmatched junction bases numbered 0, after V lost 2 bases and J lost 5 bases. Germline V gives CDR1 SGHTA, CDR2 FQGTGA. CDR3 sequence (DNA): TGTGCCAGCAGCTTAGGGACTAGCGGGACCGGGGAGCTGTTTTTT. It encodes CASSLGTSGTGELFF. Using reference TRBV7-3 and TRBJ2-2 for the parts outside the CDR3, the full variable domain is GAGVSQTPSNKVTEKGKYVELRCDPISGHTALYWYRQSLGQGPEFLIYFQGTGAADDSGLPNDRFFAVRPEGSVSTLKIQRTERGDSAVYLCASSLGTSGTGELFFGEGSRLTVL.

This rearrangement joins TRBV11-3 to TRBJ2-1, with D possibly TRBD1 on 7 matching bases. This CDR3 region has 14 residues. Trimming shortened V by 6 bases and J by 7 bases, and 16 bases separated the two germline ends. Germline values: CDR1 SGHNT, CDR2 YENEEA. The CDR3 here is CASSPAGGFNEQFF. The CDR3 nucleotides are TGTGCCAGCAGTCCCGCAGGGGGGTTTAATGAGCAGTTCTTC.

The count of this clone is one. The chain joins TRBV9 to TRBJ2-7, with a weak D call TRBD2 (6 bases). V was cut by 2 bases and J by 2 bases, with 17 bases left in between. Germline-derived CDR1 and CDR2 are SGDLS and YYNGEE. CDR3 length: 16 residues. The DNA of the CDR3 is TGTGCCAGCAGCGTTGGCCTAGCGAGCGCTACCTACGAGCAGTACTTC. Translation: CASSVGLASATYEQYF.

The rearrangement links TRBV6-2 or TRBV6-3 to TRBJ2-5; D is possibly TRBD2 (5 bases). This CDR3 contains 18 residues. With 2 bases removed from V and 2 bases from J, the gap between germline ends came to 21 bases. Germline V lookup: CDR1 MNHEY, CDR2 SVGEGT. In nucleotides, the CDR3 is TGTGCCAGCAGTTACCCCCCTATTTATGACGGGATTCAAGAGACCCAGTACTTC. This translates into CASSYPPIYDGIQETQYF.

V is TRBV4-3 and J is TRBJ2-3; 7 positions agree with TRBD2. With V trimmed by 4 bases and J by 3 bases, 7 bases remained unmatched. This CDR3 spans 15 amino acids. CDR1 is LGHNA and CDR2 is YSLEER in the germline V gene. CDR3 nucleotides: TGCGCCAGCAGCCGCTACCTAGCGGAGACAGATACGCAGTATTTT. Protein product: CASSRYLAETDTQYF.

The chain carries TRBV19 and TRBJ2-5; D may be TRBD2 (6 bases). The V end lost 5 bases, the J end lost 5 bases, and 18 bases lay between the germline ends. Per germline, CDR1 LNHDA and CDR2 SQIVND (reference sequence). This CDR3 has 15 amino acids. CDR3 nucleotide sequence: TGTGCCAGTAGTGACCCTAGCGCCTTTGGGGAGACCCAGTACTTC. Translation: CASSDPSAFGETQYF. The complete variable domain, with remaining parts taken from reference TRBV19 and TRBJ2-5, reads DGGITQSPKYLFRKEGQNVTLSCEQNLNHDAMYWYRQDPGQGLRLIYYSQIVNDFQKGDIAEGYSVSREKKESFPLTVTSAQKNPTAFYLCASSDPSAFGETQYFGPGTRLLVL.

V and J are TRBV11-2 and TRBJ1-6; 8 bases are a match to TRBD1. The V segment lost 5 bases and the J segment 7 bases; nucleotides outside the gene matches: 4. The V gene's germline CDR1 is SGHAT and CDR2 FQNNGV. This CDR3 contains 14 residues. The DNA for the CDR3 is TGTGCCAGCAGCCGGGACAGGCTAAATTCACCCCTCCACTTT. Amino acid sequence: CASSRDRLNSPLHF.

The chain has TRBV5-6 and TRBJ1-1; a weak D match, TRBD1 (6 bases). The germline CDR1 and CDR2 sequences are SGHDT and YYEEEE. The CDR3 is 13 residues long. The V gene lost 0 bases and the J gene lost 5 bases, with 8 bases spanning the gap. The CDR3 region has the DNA TGTGCCAGCAGCTTGGGGGGGCGTACTGAAGCTTTCTTT. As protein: CASSLGGRTEAFF.

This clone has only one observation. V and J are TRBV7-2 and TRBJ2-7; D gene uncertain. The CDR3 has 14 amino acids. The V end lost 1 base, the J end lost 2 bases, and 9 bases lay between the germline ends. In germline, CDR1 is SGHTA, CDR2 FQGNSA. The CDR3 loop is CASSLDGSAYEQYF. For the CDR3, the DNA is TGTGCCAGCAGCTTAGACGGGTCCGCCTACGAGCAGTACTTC.

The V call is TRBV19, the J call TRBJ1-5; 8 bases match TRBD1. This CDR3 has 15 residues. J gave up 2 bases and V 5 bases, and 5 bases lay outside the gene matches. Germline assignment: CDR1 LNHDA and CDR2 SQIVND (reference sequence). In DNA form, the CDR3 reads TGTGCCAGTAGTTCTCCGGGACAGGGCAATCAGCCCCAGCATTTT. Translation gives CASSSPGQGNQPQHF.

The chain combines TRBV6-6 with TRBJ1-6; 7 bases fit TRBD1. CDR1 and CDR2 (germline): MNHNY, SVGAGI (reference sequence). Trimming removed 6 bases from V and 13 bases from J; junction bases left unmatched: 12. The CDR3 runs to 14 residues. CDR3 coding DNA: TGTGCCAGCAGCCTCGGGACAGTTAATATCCCCCTCCACTTT. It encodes CASSLGTVNIPLHF.

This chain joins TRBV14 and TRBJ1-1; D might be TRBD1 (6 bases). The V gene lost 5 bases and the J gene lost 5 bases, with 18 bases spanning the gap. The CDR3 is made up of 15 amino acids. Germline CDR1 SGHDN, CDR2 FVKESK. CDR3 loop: CASSSNRVLGTEAFF. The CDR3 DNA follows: TGTGCCAGCAGCTCCAACAGGGTGTTAGGAACTGAAGCTTTCTTT.

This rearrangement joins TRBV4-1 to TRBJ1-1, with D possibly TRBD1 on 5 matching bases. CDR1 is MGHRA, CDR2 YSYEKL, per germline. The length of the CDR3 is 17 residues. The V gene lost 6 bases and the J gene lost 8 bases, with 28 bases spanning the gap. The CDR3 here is CASRMVQGAIISDEAFF. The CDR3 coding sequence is TGCGCCAGCAGGATGGTCCAGGGCGCGATTATATCAGACGAAGCTTTCTTT.